The 9 T cell receptor beta chains in this list originate from one sample, sequenced in a study of T-cell reconstitution after alpha-beta-depleted transplantation in children. Preparation of the TCRbeta library used unique molecular identifiers. MiXCR, applied by TCRdb to the PCR reads, yields one record per CDR3 protein. The data show approximately 100,000 distinct CDR3 sequences, 9% to 15% seen once. The source was PBMCs from the stem cell graft donor, collected from the stem cell graft. The receptor source for this set is a human donor who donated a stem cell graft to a child with inherited bone marrow failure.

There are many counts of this clonotype. The CDR3 nucleotides read TGCGCCAGCAGCTCAACTCCCGGGACCGAAGAACTGTTTTTT. It specifies CASSSTPGTEELFF. V usage is TRBV5-1 and J usage is TRBJ1-4, with D maybe TRBD1 (5 bases). Germline V gives CDR1 SGHRS, CDR2 YFSETQ. Trimming stripped 3 bases from V and 12 bases from J, with 18 bases between. There are 14 residues in the CDR3.

This clonotype occurred many times. This sequence joins TRBV9 and TRBJ1-4; 10 bases align to TRBD1. The germline gives CDR1 SGDLS, CDR2 YYNGEE. V shed 5 bases and J 8 bases; nucleotides not matched to a gene: 12. This CDR3 contains 16 residues. This chain's CDR3 is CASSLGTGVIYEKLFF. The CDR3 coding sequence is TGTGCCAGCAGTCTCGGGACAGGGGTTATATACGAAAAACTGTTTTTT.

This clonotype was counted at least ten times. V and J are TRBV6-2 or TRBV6-3 and TRBJ2-1, with 9 positions matching TRBD2. V lost 5 bases and J lost 12; bases outside the gene matches: 14. Germline V gives CDR1 MNHEY, CDR2 SVGEGT. CDR3 length equals 15 residues. CDR3 in amino acids: CASSTLSGGLPGQFF. As DNA, the CDR3 is TGTGCCAGCAGTACACTAAGCGGGGGGCTCCCAGGGCAGTTCTTC.

This clonotype was observed at least ten times. The chain links TRBV7-3 to TRBJ2-1; the D is unclear. Trimming removed 5 bases from V and 8 bases from J, with 10 bases in between. There are 12 residues in the CDR3. Germline V CDR1 and CDR2: SGHTA, FQGTGA. The CDR3 DNA sequence: TGTGCCAGCAGCAATAGCAGAGATGAGCAGTTCTTC. Amino acids: CASSNSRDEQFF.

This clonotype has ten or more counts. The chain joins TRBV3-1 to TRBJ1-3; perhaps TRBD1 as D (5 bases). CDR1 is LGHDT and CDR2 is YNNKEL in the germline V gene (reference sequence). The V and J ends lost 3 bases and 2 bases respectively, with 8 bases between them. The CDR3 extends over 14 amino acids. The CDR3 loop is CASSHGTTGNTIYF. The CDR3 coding sequence is TGTGCCAGCAGCCACGGGACGACTGGAAACACCATATATTTT.

This clonotype was counted at least ten times. The V call is TRBV5-1, the J call TRBJ2-1; TRBD1 agrees at 8 bases. Germline V gene sequence: CDR1 SGHRS, CDR2 YFSETQ. The CDR3 loop spans 15 amino acids. The junction had 10 bases not matched to a gene; V was cut back by 2 bases and J by 9 bases. The CDR3 loop is CASSFAPGQVAEQFF. CDR3 DNA: TGCGCCAGCAGCTTCGCACCGGGACAGGTAGCTGAGCAGTTCTTC.

This clonotype was found many times. The genes are TRBV7-2 and TRBJ2-7; 9 bases align to TRBD2. From germline, CDR1 is SGHTA and CDR2 FQGNSA. The V and J ends lost 0 bases and 7 bases, in that order; junction bases with no gene match: 10. This CDR3 contains 16 residues. In DNA, the CDR3 is TGTGCCAGCAGCTTAGCGGGTGTGGCTAGCGGGGAGGAGCAGTACTTC. Protein product: CASSLAGVASGEEQYF.

The rearrangement joins TRBV11-2 to TRBJ1-1; possibly TRBD1 for D (6 bases). The CDR3 runs 15 residues. The V gene lost 1 base and the J gene lost 4 bases, with 13 bases spanning the gap. Germline lookup yields CDR1 SGHAT and CDR2 FQNNGV. Written as DNA, the CDR3 is TGTGCCAGCAGCTTAGTGGCAGGGGTGGGCACTGAAGCTTTCTTT. This encodes CASSLVAGVGTEAFF.

The sample holds many counts of this clonotype. The chain has TRBV19 and TRBJ1-2; D not certain. CDR1 LNHDA and CDR2 SQIVND come from the germline V gene (reference sequence). This CDR3 is 11 amino acids long. V lost 6 bases to trimming and J lost 6 bases, with 8 bases between them. CDR3 protein: CASRARNGYTF. Written as DNA, the CDR3 is TGTGCCAGTAGAGCAAGAAATGGCTACACCTTC.